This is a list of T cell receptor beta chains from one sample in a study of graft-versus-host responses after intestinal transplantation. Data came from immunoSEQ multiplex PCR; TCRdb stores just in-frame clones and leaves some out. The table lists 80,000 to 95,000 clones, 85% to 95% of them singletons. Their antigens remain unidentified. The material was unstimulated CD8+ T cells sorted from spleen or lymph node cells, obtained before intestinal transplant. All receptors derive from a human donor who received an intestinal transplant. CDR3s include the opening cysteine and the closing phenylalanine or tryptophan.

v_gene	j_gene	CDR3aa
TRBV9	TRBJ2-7	CASSTGLASYEQYF
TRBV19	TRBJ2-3	CASSEGQGRTDTQYF
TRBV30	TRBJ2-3	CAWSEQVDTQYF
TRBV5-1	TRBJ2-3	CASSLSASGGPTDTQYF
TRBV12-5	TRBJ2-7	CASGLVPPPGGLVEQYF
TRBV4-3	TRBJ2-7	CASSQGVGGPLPYEQYF
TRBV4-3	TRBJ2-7	CASSQDLRGSSYEQYF
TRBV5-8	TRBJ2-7	CASSVTRGERSYEQYF
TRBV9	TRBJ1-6	CASSVVGNSPLHF
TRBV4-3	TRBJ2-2	CASSQDMGQGSSGELFF
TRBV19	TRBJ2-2	CASRTLGEAGELFF
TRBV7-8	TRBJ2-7	CASSNSGGSYEQYF
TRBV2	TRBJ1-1	CARGQVMNTEAFF
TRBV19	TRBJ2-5	CASSADALAGGHQETQYF
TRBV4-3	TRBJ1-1	CASSSGRGNTGTEAFF
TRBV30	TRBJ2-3	CACPDYSTDTQYF
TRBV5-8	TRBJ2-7	CASSLGRRLPSYEQYF
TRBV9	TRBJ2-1	CASSAYANEQFF
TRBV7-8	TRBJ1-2	CASSLIGYTPGDYGYTF
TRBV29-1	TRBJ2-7	CSVVFPPAGDHSYEQYF
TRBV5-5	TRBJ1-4	CANSPGINEKLFF
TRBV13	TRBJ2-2	CASNLGAAGELFF